This T cell receptor (beta chain) derives from a study of shared clonotypes between healthy human individuals. Across the study: Each donor had three CD4 naive, three CD4 memory, two CD8 naive and one CD8 memory plate. General study points: Generation probabilities of non-shared clonotypes were lower (relative to those shared by all four donors). Some naive CD4 clonotypes, around 4.9%, turned up in common across a handful of donors.

This clone was found a few times. Its target is unknown. The same CDR3 is also encoded by other DNA sequences in this sample. This was a deep-level run. Clones were read by immunoSEQ multiplex PCR, and TCRdb kept only the in-frame ones, dropping some. The sample contains approximately 640,000 clones, about three quarters of which appear only once. CDR3 size: 13 residues. The V end lost 1 base, the J end lost 5 bases, and 6 bases lay between the germline ends. Germline assignment: CDR1 SGDLS and CDR2 YYNGEE. This chain joins TRBV9 and TRBJ2-2, with D maybe TRBD1 (5 bases). This clonotype was obtained from a woman under 40 in good health. The sequenced sample consisted of memory CD4+ T cells sorted from blood. Subset indicated: CD45RA-negative fraction. Here the CDR3 reads CASSVQGTGELFF. As DNA, the CDR3 is TGTGCCAGCAGCGTACAGGGAACCGGGGAGCTGTTTTTT.